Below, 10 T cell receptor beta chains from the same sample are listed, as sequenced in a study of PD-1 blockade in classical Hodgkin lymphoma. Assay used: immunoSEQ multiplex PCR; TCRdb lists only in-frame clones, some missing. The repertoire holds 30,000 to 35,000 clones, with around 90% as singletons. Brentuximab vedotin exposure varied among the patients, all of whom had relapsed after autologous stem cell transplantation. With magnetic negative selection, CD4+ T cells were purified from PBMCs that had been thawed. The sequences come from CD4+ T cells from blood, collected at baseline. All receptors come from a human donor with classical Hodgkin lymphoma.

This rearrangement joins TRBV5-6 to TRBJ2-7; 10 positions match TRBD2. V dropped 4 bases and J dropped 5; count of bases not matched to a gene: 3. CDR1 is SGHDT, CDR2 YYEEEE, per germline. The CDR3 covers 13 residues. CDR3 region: CASSIGTSDEQYF. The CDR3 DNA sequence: TGTGCCAGCAGCATCGGGACTAGCGACGAGCAGTACTTC.

The CDR3 coding sequence is TGTGCCAGCAGCGGACGACAGGGCCCGGGCACTGAAGCTTTCTTT. Its protein is CASSGRQGPGTEAFF. The chain links TRBV5-4 to TRBJ1-1; 7 nucleotides agree with TRBD1. This CDR3 comprises 15 residues. Germline V lookup: CDR1 SGHNT, CDR2 YYREEE (reference sequence). J gave up 4 bases and V 4 bases, and 10 bases lay outside the gene matches.

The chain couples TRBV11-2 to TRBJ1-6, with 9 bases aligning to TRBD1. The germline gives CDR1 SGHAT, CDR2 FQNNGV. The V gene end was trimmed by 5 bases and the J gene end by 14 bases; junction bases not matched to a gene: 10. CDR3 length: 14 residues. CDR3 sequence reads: CASSRARDRVTLHF. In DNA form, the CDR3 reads TGTGCCAGCAGCCGTGCTAGGGACAGGGTGACCCTCCACTTT.

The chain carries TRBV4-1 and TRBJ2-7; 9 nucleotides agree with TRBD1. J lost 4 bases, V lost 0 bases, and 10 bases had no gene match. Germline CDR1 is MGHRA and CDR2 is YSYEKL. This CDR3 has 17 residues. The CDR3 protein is CASSQETLTGGLYEQYF. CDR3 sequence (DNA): TGCGCCAGCAGCCAAGAGACATTAACAGGGGGCCTTTACGAGCAGTACTTC.

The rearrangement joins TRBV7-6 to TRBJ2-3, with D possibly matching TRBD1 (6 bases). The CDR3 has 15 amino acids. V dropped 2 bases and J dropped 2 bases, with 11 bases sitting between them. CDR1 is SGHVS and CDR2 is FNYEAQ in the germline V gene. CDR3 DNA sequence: TGTGCCAGCAGCTTATCTGAGGGGGACACAGATACGCAGTATTTT. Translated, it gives CASSLSEGDTDTQYF.

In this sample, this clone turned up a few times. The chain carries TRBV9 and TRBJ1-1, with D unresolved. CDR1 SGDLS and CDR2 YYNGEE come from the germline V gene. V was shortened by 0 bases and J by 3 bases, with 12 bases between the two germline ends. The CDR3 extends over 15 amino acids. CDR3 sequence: CASSVASRRDTEAFF. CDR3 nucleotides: TGTGCCAGCAGCGTAGCTTCCAGACGGGACACTGAAGCTTTCTTT.

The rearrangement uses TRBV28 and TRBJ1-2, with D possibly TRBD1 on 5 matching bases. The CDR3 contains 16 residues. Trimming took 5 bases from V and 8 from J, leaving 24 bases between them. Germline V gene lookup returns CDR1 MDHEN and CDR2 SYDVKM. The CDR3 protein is CASSALTGGEVGGYTF. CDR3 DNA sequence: TGTGCCAGCAGTGCCCTGACCGGGGGAGAGGTAGGAGGCTACACCTTC.

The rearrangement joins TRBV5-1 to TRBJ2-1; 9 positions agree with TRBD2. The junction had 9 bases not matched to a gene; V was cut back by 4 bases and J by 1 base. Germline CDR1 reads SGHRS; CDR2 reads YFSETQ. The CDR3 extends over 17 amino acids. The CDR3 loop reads CASSLLISGRSYNEQFF. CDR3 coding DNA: TGCGCCAGCAGCCTTCTTATAAGCGGGAGGTCCTACAATGAGCAGTTCTTC.

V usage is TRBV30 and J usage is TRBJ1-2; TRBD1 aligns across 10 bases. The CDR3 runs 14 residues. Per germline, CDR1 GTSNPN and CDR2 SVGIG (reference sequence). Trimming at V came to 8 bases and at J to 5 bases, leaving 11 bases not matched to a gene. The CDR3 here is CARLRPGQGYGYTF. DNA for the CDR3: TGTGCCCGACTCCGCCCGGGACAGGGGTATGGCTACACCTTC.

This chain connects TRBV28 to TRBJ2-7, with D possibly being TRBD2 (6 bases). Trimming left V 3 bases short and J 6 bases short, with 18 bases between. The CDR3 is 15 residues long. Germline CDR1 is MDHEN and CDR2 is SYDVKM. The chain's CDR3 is CASSFLGGGTREQYF. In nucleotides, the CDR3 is TGTGCCAGCAGTTTTTTAGGTGGAGGGACCCGCGAGCAGTACTTC.